These 10 T cell receptor beta chains were sequenced from one sample in a study of CD8 T cells in Susac syndrome. Reverse transcription of about 0.5 to 1 ug RNA was carried out with random hexamers. MiXCR was run by TCRdb on the immunoSEQ multiplex PCR reads, yielding one entry per CDR3 protein. The repertoire holds tens of thousands of distinct CDR3 sequences, with roughly 93% as singletons. What was sequenced was CD8+ T cells from PBMCs. These TCRs come from a human donor in good health.

V and J are TRBV7-9 and TRBJ2-7; weak D call: TRBD2 (5 bases). The V end was cut by 2 bases, the J end by 2 bases, with 10 bases between. CDR3 length: 14 amino acids. The germline V gene has CDR1 SEHNR and CDR2 FQNEAQ (reference sequence). The CDR3 DNA follows: TGTGCCAGCAGCTTAAGTGGGAGAGCCTACGAGCAGTACGTC. As protein: CASSLSGRAYEQYV.

The V gene is TRBV2, the J gene TRBJ2-3; TRBD1 might be the D (5 bases). CDR1 SNHLY and CDR2 FYNNEI come from the germline V gene. CDR3 size: 14 residues. Trimming pared 7 bases from V and 9 bases from J, leaving 20 bases between. CDR3 residues: CASKWGGSGMTQYF. CDR3 in DNA: TGTGCCAGCAAGTGGGGCGGCTCTGGGATGACGCAGTATTTT. The full variable domain, completed using reference TRBV2 and TRBJ2-3, is EPEVTQTPSHQVTQMGQEVILRCVPISNHLYFYWYRQILGQKVEFLVSFYNNEISEKSEIFDDQFSVERPDGSNFTLKIRSTKLEDSAMYFCASKWGGSGMTQYFGPGTRLTVL.

The V and J genes are TRBV5-1 and TRBJ2-1; 9 bases align to TRBD2. V dropped 1 base and J dropped 3; count of bases not matched to a gene: 2. CDR1 and CDR2 (germline): SGHRS, YFSETQ. The CDR3 spans 15 residues. CDR3 nucleotides: TGCGCCAGCAGCTTGACGACTAGCGGCTACAATGAGCAGTTCTTC. Its translation is CASSLTTSGYNEQFF.

This sequence joins TRBV12-3 or TRBV12-4 and TRBJ2-5; possible D gene TRBD2, 5 bases. The V gene lost 6 bases and the J gene lost 0 bases, with 11 bases spanning the gap. CDR3 length: 14 residues. Here the CDR3 DNA reads TGTGCCAGCAGCAGGAGCGGCTACCAAGAGACCCAGTACTTC. The encoded protein is CASSRSGYQETQYF.

This chain uses TRBV7-8 with TRBJ2-7, with D tentatively TRBD1 or TRBD2 (5 bases each). The CDR3 sequence is 15 residues long. With 4 bases removed from V and 2 bases from J, the gap between germline ends came to 15 bases. Germline V gene sequence: CDR1 SGHVS, CDR2 FQNEAQ. CDR3 bases: TGTGCCAGCAGCTCCGAAGTTTTGGGGGCCTACGAGCAGTACTTC. It encodes CASSSEVLGAYEQYF.

J is TRBJ2-2 and V is TRBV4-1; no definite D call. This CDR3 region has 14 residues. Germline assignment: CDR1 MGHRA and CDR2 YSYEKL. V was trimmed by 3 bases and J by 6 bases, leaving 11 bases between them. The CDR3 nucleotides are TGCGCCAGCAGCCAGCTGGCAGACTCCGGGGAGCTGTTTTTT. It is translated as CASSQLADSGELFF.

The table lists this clonotype with a count of one. The chain combines TRBV24-1 with TRBJ2-2; TRBD1 matches 7 bases. J gave up 3 bases and V 0 bases, and 0 bases lay outside the gene matches. The CDR3 is 15 amino acids. Germline loops: CDR1 KGHDR, CDR2 SFDVKD. The CDR3 DNA is TGTGCCACCAGTGATTTGGACAGGGACACCGGGGAGCTGTTTTTT. It encodes CATSDLDRDTGELFF.

The CDR3 nucleotides read TGTGCCAGCAGCCCGCGGACGGGAATTCTTGAGACCCAGTACTTC. Amino acid sequence: CASSPRTGILETQYF. The genes are TRBV7-9 and TRBJ2-5; maybe TRBD2 (5 bases). Germline values: CDR1 SEHNR, CDR2 FQNEAQ (reference sequence). CDR3 length equals 15 residues. With 5 bases removed from V and 5 bases from J, the gap between germline ends came to 18 bases. Full variable domain (rest looked up from reference TRBV7-9 and TRBJ2-5): DTGVSQNPRHKITKRGQNVTFRCDPISEHNRLYWYRQTLGQGPEFLTYFQNEAQLEKSRLLSDRFSAERPKGSFSTLEIQRTEQGDSAMYLCASSPRTGILETQYFGPGTRLLVL.

The CDR3 DNA follows: TGTGCCAGCAGCCAAGATCCTAGCAGCCCCTTCAATGAGCAGTTCTTC. It is translated as CASSQDPSSPFNEQFF. The V gene is TRBV4-2, the J gene TRBJ2-1; D perhaps matches TRBD2 (5 bases). CDR3 length: 16 amino acids. V lost 0 bases, J lost 6 bases, and 15 bases lay in between. Per germline, CDR1 LGHNA and CDR2 YNFKEQ.

The chain employs TRBV24-1 and TRBJ2-1; no reliable D call. This CDR3 comprises 11 residues. The V and J ends lost 0 bases and 12 bases respectively, with 5 bases between them. Germline assignment: CDR1 KGHDR and CDR2 SFDVKD. The CDR3 nucleotides read TGTGCCACCAGTGATTTGGCCGGGCAGTTCTTC. It specifies CATSDLAGQFF.